This entry concerns a single T cell receptor (beta chain). The ends lost 5 bases at V and 3 bases at J; junction bases unmatched: 7. Per germline, CDR1 KGHSH and CDR2 LQKENI. This CDR3 has 15 residues. This sample is drawn from a study of blood T cell repertoires in COVID-19. Study summary: The origin of the acute and convalescent COVID-19 samples was the United States, Italy and Spain. PBMCs, B-cell-depleted T cells, or T cells provided the cDNA or gDNA that made up the material.

TCRdb keeps only in-frame clones here, not all; method: immunoSEQ multiplex PCR. The data contain about 98,000 clones, 70% to 90% of them singletons. Sequencing was carried out using peripheral blood. The J gene is TRBJ2-7, the V gene TRBV18, with 10 bases identical to TRBD1. The sequence came from a man aged 65 to 85 with acute or convalescent COVID-19. CDR3 sequence: CASSERQGAIYEQYV. The DNA of the CDR3 is TGTGCCAGCTCAGAGAGACAGGGGGCCATCTACGAGCAGTACGTC.